This TCR beta chain was obtained from a study of beta chain features in type 1 diabetes. Across the whole study: The study found patients and healthy donors alike in age, gender and cell yields.

This CDR3 is 14 amino acids long. CDR1 SGHNT and CDR2 YYREEE come from the germline V gene (reference sequence). General study results and limits: For type 1 diabetes patients, VDJ junctions showed fewer insertions and more deletions. Shorter TCRB CDR3s, moderately but significantly so, marked every one of the four CD4+ subsets in Type 1 diabetes patients.

Sequencing targeted expressed TCRB transcripts, as all isolated RNA had been reverse transcribed. Sequencing was performed with immunoSEQ multiplex PCR; in TCRdb, only in-frame clones are kept and a portion is missing. Of under 350,000 clones listed, approximately 15% were seen once; the top ten hold 0.015% to 0.02%. Concerning this clone: What it binds is not known.

CD45RO/CCR7/CD25/CD127/CD95/CD27 sorting isolated CD4+ naive, central memory, regulatory and stem cell-like memory cells. Sorted populations all exceeded 98% purity. The specimen sequenced was naive CD4+ T cells from blood. The rearrangement joins TRBV5-4 to TRBJ2-5; TRBD2 matches at 7 bases. This TCR was recovered from a man aged 30 to 45 with type 1 diabetes. The chain's CDR3 is CVWGASGFKETQYF. For the CDR3, the DNA is TGTGTCTGGGGCGCTAGCGGCTTTAAAGAGACCCAGTACTTC. The entire variable domain, with the rest obtained from reference TRBV5-4 and TRBJ2-5, is as follows: ETGVTQSPTHLIKTRGQQVTLRCSSQSGHNTVSWYQQALGQGPQFIFQYYREEENGRGNFPPRFSGLQFPNYSSELNVNALELDDSALYLCVWGASGFKETQYFGPGTRLLVL.